This T cell receptor beta chain is drawn from a study of T cells in Graves' hyperthyroidism and ophthalmopathy. Points from the study as a whole: Ophthalmopathy was separated from stable hyperthyroidism by a 13 V-J model.

The CDR3 is made up of 15 amino acids. Germline assignment: CDR1 SGHTA and CDR2 FQGNSA. V was shortened by 0 bases and J by 3 bases, with 11 bases between the two germline ends. This clonotype was picked up many times. What it binds is unknown. Using RNA transcripts as the source, TCR beta CDR3 regions were amplified. The TCR CDR3 was amplified in a first-round RT-PCR using the HTBI primer set. TCRdb itself ran the multiplex PCR reads through MiXCR, one entry per CDR3 protein. This sample has some 510,000 distinct CDR3 sequences, with roughly 20% found just once. Material for sequencing was blood. This chain uses TRBV7-2 with TRBJ1-2; no clear D. The clonotype comes from a young man with Graves' hyperthyroidism. The CDR3 bases are TGTGCCAGCAGCTTAGCCATTGGGGATGACTATGGCTACACCTTC. Amino acid sequence: CASSLAIGDDYGYTF.